The clone carrying this T cell receptor (beta chain) was observed at least ten times. The entry originates in a study of T cells in Graves' hyperthyroidism and ophthalmopathy. There are 15 residues in the CDR3. After removal of 5 bases from V and 5 bases from J, the junction contained 9 bases not matched to a gene. In germline, CDR1 is MNHEY, CDR2 SMNVEV (reference sequence). Amplified TCR beta CDR3 regions came from RNA transcripts. Primed by the HTBI set, a first-round RT-PCR was run on the TCR CDR3. TCRdb ran MiXCR on the multiplex PCR reads and lists one entry per CDR3 protein. The table has roughly 500,000 distinct CDR3 sequences, approximately 24% seen once.

The chain combines TRBV27 with TRBJ1-2; TRBD1 aligns across 9 bases. The sequenced sample was blood. The sequence derives from a woman between 25 and 40 years old with Graves' ophthalmopathy. The CDR3 DNA follows: TGTGCCAGCAGTCCACGTACGGACAGGGGATATGGCTACACCTTC. This codes for CASSPRTDRGYGYTF.